Described below is a single T cell receptor beta chain sequence and its context. Its matching antigen is unknown. The protocol was immunoSEQ multiplex PCR, while the TCRdb copy is restricted to in-frame clones and leaves out a portion. The sample records 25,000 to 30,000 clones, 65% to 85% being singletons. This entry comes from a study of STAT5B mutations in CD4+ large granular lymphocyte leukemia. For the study at large: The CDR3 'QG' motif was associated with a particular HLA allele among healthy donors. Study-wide findings and caveats: Top patient clones used TRBV06 genes more often: 8/27 versus 2/35 in controls. Less than 30% of private leukemic clonotypes occurred rarely in other patients' non-leukemic repertoires. Patient CD4-sorted repertoires looked more clonal than healthy CD4+ repertoires, even without putative leukemic clones.

Trimming removed 1 base from V and 2 bases from J, with 8 bases in between. The CDR3 is 14 amino acids. CDR1 and CDR2 (germline): MDHEN, SYDVKM. Material: CD4+ T cells from blood buffy coats. The TCR comes from a human donor in good health. The chain links TRBV28 to TRBJ1-2; D is perhaps TRBD1 (5 bases). The CDR3 reads CASSLLGGNYGYTF. DNA of the CDR3: TGTGCCAGCAGTTTATTGGGGGGGAACTATGGCTACACCTTC.